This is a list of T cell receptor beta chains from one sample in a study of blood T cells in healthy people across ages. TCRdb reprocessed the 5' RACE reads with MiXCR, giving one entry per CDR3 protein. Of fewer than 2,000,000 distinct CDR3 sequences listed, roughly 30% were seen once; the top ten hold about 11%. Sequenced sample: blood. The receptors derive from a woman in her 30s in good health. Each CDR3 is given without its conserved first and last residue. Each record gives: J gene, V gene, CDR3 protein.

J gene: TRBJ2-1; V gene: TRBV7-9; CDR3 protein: ASSGLLAGEREQF
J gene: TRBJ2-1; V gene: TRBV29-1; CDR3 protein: SVGDKHNEQF
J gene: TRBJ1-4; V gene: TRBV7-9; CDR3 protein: ASSSSGTAEKLF
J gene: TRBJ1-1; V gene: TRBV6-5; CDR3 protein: ASRVGRTSVAEAF
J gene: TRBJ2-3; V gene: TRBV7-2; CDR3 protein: ASSFERTSTDTQY
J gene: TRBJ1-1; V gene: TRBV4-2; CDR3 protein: ASSHLPQGSTVEAF
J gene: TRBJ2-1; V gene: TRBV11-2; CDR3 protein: ASSLGLFEQF
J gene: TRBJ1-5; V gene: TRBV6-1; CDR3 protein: ASSEIPGYTQPQH
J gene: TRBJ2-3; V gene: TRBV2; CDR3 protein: ASNQETDTQY
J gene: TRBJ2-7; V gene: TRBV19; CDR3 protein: ASSILAGNYEQY
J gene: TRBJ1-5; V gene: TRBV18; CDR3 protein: ASSPPVTGDGNQPQH
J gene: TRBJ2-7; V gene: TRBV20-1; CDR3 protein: SARSGQGDEQY
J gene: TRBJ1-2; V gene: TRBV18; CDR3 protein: ASSPNSGGRHGYT
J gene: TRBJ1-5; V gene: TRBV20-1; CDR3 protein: SAIKDEGLGQPQH
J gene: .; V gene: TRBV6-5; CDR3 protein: ASSRGGEAWETQY
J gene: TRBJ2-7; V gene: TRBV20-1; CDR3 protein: SASPRAYEQY
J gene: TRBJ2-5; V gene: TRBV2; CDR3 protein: ARGTSGGGVGETQY
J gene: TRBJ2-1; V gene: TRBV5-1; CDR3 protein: ASSLVWTNAYNGQF
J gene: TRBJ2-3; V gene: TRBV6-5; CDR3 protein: ANSYGLAVTDTQY
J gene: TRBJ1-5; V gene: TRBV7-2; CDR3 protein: ASSLSAGQPNQPQH
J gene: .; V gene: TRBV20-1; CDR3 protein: SAREGRVIQETQY
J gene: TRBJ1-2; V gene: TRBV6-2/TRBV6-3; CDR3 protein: ASSYSSQTGHLHGYT
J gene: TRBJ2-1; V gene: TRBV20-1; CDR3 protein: SARNPRGGLDEQF
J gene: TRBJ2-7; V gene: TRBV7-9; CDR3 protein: ASSSRGLTYEQY
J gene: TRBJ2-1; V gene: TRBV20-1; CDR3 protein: SACRDYYNEQF
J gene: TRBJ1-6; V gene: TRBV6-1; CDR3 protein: ASKGQKSSYNSPLH
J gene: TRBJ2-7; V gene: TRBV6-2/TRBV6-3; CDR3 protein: AIGGSVYEQY
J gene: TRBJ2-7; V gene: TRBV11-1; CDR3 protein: ASSLLAVAYEQY
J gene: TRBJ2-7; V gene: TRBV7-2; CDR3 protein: ASSLNWEGSYEQY
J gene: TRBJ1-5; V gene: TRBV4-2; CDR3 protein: ASSQEWVKPQH
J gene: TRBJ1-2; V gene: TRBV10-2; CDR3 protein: ASSEVAGQGYT
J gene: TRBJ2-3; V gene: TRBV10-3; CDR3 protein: AISERRTSGTSTDTQY
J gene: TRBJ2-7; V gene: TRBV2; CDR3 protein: ASSVAGGLFYEQY
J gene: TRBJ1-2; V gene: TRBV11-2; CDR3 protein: ASSLIRMRTDDGYT
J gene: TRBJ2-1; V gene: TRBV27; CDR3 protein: ASRPLQGQDNEQF
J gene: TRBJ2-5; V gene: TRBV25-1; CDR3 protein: ANTDRARQAQY
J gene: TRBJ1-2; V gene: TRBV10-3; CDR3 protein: AIRDSVNYGYT
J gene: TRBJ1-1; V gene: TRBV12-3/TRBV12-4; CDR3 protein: AQAGTMNTEAF
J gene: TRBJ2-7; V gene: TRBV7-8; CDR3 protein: ASSFLLEDHYEQY
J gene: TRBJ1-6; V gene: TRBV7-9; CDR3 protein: ASNTLQAPLH
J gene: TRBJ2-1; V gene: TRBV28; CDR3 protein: ASSLGPQASSYNEQF
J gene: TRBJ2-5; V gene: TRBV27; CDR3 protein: ASSLWSSSGGAPQETQY
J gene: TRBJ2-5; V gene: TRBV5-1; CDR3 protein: AGSAGTSGPQETQY
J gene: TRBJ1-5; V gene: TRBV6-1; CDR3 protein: ASSDDVPGGGQPQH
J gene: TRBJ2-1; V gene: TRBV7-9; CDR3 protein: ASSLPQSGPTSSYNEQF
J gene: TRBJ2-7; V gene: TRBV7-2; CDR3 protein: ASSLEDLALGGEQY
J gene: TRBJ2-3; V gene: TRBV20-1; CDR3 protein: SAQTVQLTDTQY